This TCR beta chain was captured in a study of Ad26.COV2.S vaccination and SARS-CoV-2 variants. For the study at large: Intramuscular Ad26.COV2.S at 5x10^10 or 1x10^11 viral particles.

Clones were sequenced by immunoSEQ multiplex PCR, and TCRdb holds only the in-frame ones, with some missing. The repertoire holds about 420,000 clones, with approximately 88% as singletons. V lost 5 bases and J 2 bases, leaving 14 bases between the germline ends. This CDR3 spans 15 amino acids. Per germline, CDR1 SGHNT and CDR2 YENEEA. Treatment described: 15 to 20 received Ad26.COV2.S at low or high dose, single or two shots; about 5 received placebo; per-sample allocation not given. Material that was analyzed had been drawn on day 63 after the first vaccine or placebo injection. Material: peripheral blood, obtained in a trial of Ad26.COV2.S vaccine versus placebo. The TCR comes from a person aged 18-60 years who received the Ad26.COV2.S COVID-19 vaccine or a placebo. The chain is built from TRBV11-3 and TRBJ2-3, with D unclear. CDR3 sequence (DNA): TGTGCCAGCAGCCGCGGCGGCTCTCCCACAGATACGCAGTATTTT. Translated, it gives CASSRGGSPTDTQYF.